This T cell receptor (beta chain) was found in a study of vaccination and CD4 T cells after COVID-19. About the study: The convalescent group had six males, four females, seven Caucasians, two Asians, one multiracial. Control cultures used a CEFX viral epitope pool, an HIV-1 Nef peptide pool, or no peptide.

Treatment described: 10-day PBMC culture with coronavirus spike peptide pools or control peptides (ViraFEST assay). Half the growth medium was swapped for new IL-2 medium on days 3 and 7. Following culture for more than eight days, CD4+ T cells were isolated by negative selection. Cultured CD4+ T cell DNA was sequenced using the Oncomine TCR Beta short-read assay. TCRdb independently ran MiXCR on the PCR reads; one entry per CDR3 protein. The table shows about 13,000 distinct CDR3 sequences, with under 80% occurring only once. With 3 bases clipped from V and 5 bases from J, the junction kept 18 bases outside the gene matches. The CDR3 is made up of 18 amino acids. CDR1 is SGHVS, CDR2 FQNEAQ, per germline. Notes on this clonotype: Its antigen is as yet unknown.

Sequenced sample: CD4+ T cells from blood, cultured in vitro. This chain uses TRBV7-8 with TRBJ2-5, with TRBD1 matching 7 bases. The TCR originated in a human donor who had recovered from COVID-19. Written as DNA, the CDR3 is TGTGCCAGCAGCTTCCATAGGGACAGAATAGTAGTAGGGGAGACCCAGTACTTC. Amino acid sequence: CASSFHRDRIVVGETQYF.